Detailed here is one T cell receptor (beta chain). The antigen it recognizes is unknown. Qualities for individual bases were not recorded, and no much larger clone is one base off. Whole blood was collected in K2EDTA tubes by collaborating institutions according to the institutions' own protocols. For TCRbeta analysis, collaborators shipped samples as frozen whole blood, isolated PBMCs, or DNA extracted from either of those sample types. The immunoSEQ Assay, a bias-controlled multiplex PCR, was used to amplify TCRbeta CDR3 regions from genomic DNA. For the original study's pipeline: The number of nucleated cells in each sample was estimated by amplification of reference gene primers within the assay. To quantify the absolute abundance of each unique TCRbeta CDR3 rearrangement, sequence reads were collapsed and filtered. Productive Simpson clonality was computed per sample as the square root of Simpson's diversity index over productive rearrangements. Not all clones reach the TCRdb copy of this immuneACCESS table, which keeps in-frame sequences only. Checked studies attribute under half of the gap to unresolved V genes and leave the rest unexplained. The D gene and trimming were derived from the DNA, and the V and J assignments and clone size from that table. This sample holds about 62,000 clones; around 87% were observed only once. Roughly 1.2% of the sample goes to the ten largest clones.

This entry comes from a study of blood T cell repertoires in COVID-19 (dated by TCRdb to about 2020). With regard to the full study: Collaborator samples came from the United States, Italy and Spain and covered acute and convalescent phases of COVID-19. The prospective study material was composed of cDNA or gDNA derived from T cells, B-cell-depleted T cells, or PBMCs. Subjects who had been exposed to COVID-19, were actively infected with it, or had recovered from it provided the deeply sampled blood TCRbeta repertoires that made up the dataset. A freely available public database, intended as a resource for researchers studying the immune response to SARS-CoV-2, is where the repertoires were released. Samples came from the ongoing ImmuneRACE study (first 160 participants) plus 1,254 subjects from 6 global collaborators. The sample metadata nearly always contained a de-identified subject ID, COVID-19 status, age in years and sex. Where available, HLA class I and class II types were obtained from metadata supplied by the sample provider rather than from assay-based typing. What the study reported, not specific to this receptor: Clinical and demographic metadata were provided uncurated, with the amount varying by source and participant.

The CDR3 has 11 amino acids, counting the end cysteine and phenylalanine. The sequence is cut down to CDR3 DNA, 33 bases in frame from base 1. Sequences SGHNT (CDR1) and YYREEE (CDR2) are obtained from the germline V gene (reference sequence). The V end loses 4 bases and the J end loses 2 bases, and a stretch of 2 bases separates them. Sequencing was done on a sample of peripheral blood. The sequence is built from TRBV5-4 and TRBJ2-3; the D gene remains uncertain. The sequence came from a woman aged 55-70 years with acute or convalescent COVID-19. The sequence in DNA is TGTGCCAGCAGCCTCACAGATACGCAGTATTTT. Translated, it reads CASSLTDTQYF.